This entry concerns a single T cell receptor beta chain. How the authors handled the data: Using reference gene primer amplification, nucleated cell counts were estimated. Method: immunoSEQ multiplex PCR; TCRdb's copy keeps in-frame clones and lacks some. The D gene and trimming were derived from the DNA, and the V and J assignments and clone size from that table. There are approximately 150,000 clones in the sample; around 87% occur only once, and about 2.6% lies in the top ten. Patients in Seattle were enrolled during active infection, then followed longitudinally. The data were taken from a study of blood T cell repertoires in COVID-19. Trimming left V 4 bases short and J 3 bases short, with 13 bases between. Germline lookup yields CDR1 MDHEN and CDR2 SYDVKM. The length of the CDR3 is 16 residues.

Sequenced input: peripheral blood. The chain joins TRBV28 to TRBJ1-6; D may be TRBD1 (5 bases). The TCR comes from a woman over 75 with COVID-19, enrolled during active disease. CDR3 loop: CASSSIDRGYNSPLHF. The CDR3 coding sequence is TGTGCCAGCAGTTCAATTGACAGAGGCTATAATTCACCCCTCCACTTT.